These 17 T cell receptor beta chains were sequenced from one sample in a study of T cell repertoires in cytomegalovirus infection. TCRdb recomputed calls from the reads with MiXCR, one row per CDR3 protein. The table includes 450,000 to 650,000 distinct CDR3 sequences, more than 25% detected once. The specimen sequenced was PBMCs. These receptors came from a human donor in good health (CMV status not recorded). Some clones in this sample may be carry-over from other donors' samples.

This clonotype was recorded many times. The V and J genes are TRBV12-3 or TRBV12-4 and TRBJ2-7, with D perhaps TRBD2 (6 bases). CDR3 size: 15 residues. Trimming left V 6 bases short and J 0 bases short, with 15 bases between. CDR3 sequence (DNA): TGTGCCAGCAGGGCACTAGCACCGAGCTCCTACGAGCAGTACGTC. Its translation is CASRALAPSSYEQYV.

This clonotype came up a few times. The V gene is TRBV28, the J gene TRBJ2-1, with no clear D. Germline loops: CDR1 MDHEN, CDR2 SYDVKM. The V end lost 2 bases, the J end lost 3 bases, and 11 bases lay between the germline ends. The CDR3 loop spans 15 amino acids. The CDR3 nucleotides are TGTGCCAGCAGTTTAGGTGGGAAGATCTACAATGAGCAGTTCTTC. Translating it yields CASSLGGKIYNEQFF.

The genes are TRBV18 and TRBJ2-1; 8 nucleotides match TRBD2. With V trimmed by 0 bases and J by 6 bases, 10 bases remained unmatched. CDR3 size: 17 residues. From germline, CDR1 is KGHSH and CDR2 LQKENI. CDR3 sequence: CASSPPGTGGPSNEQFF. CDR3 coding DNA: TGTGCCAGCTCACCACCCGGGACGGGAGGGCCCTCCAATGAGCAGTTCTTC.

This clonotype was seen more than once but under ten times. This chain links TRBV7-2 with TRBJ1-2; no reliable D call. Per germline, CDR1 SGHTA and CDR2 FQGNSA. The germline V and J ends were trimmed by 4 bases and 9 bases, with 12 bases remaining between them. The CDR3 loop spans 12 amino acids. The DNA for the CDR3 is TGTGCCAGCAGCTCTCCCCACGGCAGCTACACCTTC. It specifies CASSSPHGSYTF.

V is TRBV6-1 and J is TRBJ2-2; D remains unclear. The CDR3 consists of 15 residues. Trimming removed 9 bases from V and 2 bases from J, with 16 bases in between. Germline CDR1 MNHNS, CDR2 SASEGT. The chain's CDR3 is CASRVVRYNTGELFF. CDR3 coding DNA: TGTGCCAGTAGAGTCGTGAGGTATAACACCGGGGAGCTGTTTTTT.

The rearrangement uses TRBV9 and TRBJ2-5; 9 nucleotides line up with TRBD2. The CDR3 consists of 15 residues. Germline lookup yields CDR1 SGDLS and CDR2 YYNGEE. The J segment lost 3 bases and the V segment lost 0 bases, leaving 3 bases of the junction unmatched. The CDR3 DNA is TGTGCCAGCAGCGTAGGCGGGAGGGGGGAAGAGACCCAGTACTTC. Its protein product is CASSVGGRGEETQYF.

The chain employs TRBV7-3 and TRBJ2-3; no reliable D call. The germline CDR1 and CDR2 sequences are SGHTA and FQGTGA. The length of the CDR3 is 14 residues. Deletions cut 5 bases from V and 6 bases from J, with 15 bases between. CDR3 loop: CASSPTGEADTQYF. The CDR3 DNA reads TGTGCCAGCAGCCCCACGGGCGAAGCGGATACGCAGTATTTT.

The chain joins TRBV7-2 to TRBJ2-2, with TRBD2 matching 10 bases. V trimming: 6 bases; J trimming: 5 bases; junction bases outside the gene matches: 9. The CDR3 consists of 16 residues. Germline values: CDR1 SGHTA, CDR2 FQGNSA. Here the CDR3 reads CASRVPGLALTGELFF. Here the CDR3 DNA reads TGTGCCAGCAGGGTTCCGGGACTAGCGCTGACCGGGGAGCTGTTTTTT.

The rearrangement joins TRBV28 to TRBJ1-1; 7 bases match TRBD1. Germline-derived CDR1 and CDR2 are MDHEN and SYDVKM. After removal of 1 base from V and 7 bases from J, the junction contained 3 bases not matched to a gene. CDR3 length equals 13 residues. The CDR3 protein is CASSLSDRNEAFF. CDR3 sequence (DNA): TGTGCCAGCAGTTTATCGGACAGGAATGAAGCTTTCTTT.

This clonotype was seen many times. The V gene is TRBV11-2, the J gene TRBJ2-3; 8 bases are a match to TRBD2. V trimming: 7 bases; J trimming: 4 bases; junction bases outside the gene matches: 10. The length of the CDR3 is 15 residues. CDR1 is SGHAT, CDR2 FQNNGV, per germline. The DNA of the CDR3 is TGTGCCAGCACCCTTGCACTAGCGGACTCAGATACGCAGTATTTT. This gives the protein CASTLALADSDTQYF.

This clonotype has just a few counts. The chain joins TRBV20-1 to TRBJ2-5, with 8 bases that match TRBD1. Per germline, CDR1 DFQATT and CDR2 SNEGSKA (reference sequence). J lost 5 bases, V lost 5 bases, and 7 bases had no gene match. The CDR3 runs 13 residues. The CDR3 reads CSASETGEETQYF. The CDR3 region has the DNA TGCAGTGCTTCCGAGACAGGGGAGGAGACCCAGTACTTC.

The gene calls are TRBV7-3 and TRBJ2-1; 9 bases line up with TRBD1. CDR1 is SGHTA, CDR2 FQGTGA, per germline. The junction had 13 bases not matched to a gene; V was cut back by 5 bases and J by 8 bases. The CDR3 has 16 residues. This CDR3 is CASSPTGTGRGHEQFF. For the CDR3, the DNA is TGTGCCAGCAGCCCCACCGGGACAGGGAGGGGTCATGAGCAGTTCTTC.

The V gene is TRBV6-5, the J gene TRBJ2-5; a weak D match, TRBD2 (5 bases). CDR1 and CDR2 (germline): MNHEY, SVGAGI. The CDR3 has 14 amino acids. Trimming stripped 6 bases from V and 2 bases from J, with 13 bases between. CDR3 DNA: TGTGCCAGCAGCCGAGGCGGAGGTCAAGAGACCCAGTACTTC. As protein: CASSRGGGQETQYF.

This clonotype was detected ten times or more. The chain employs TRBV12-3 or TRBV12-4 and TRBJ2-1; no firm D call. This CDR3 spans 12 amino acids. V was cut by 3 bases and J by 10 bases, with 10 bases left in between. CDR3 in amino acids: CASSFGPKEQFF. CDR3 in DNA: TGTGCCAGCAGTTTCGGTCCTAAGGAGCAGTTCTTC.

This clonotype was detected ten times or more. This chain connects TRBV11-3 to TRBJ2-3; 13 bases map to TRBD2. The length of the CDR3 is 17 residues. With 4 bases clipped from V and 4 bases from J, the junction kept 8 bases outside the gene matches. CDR1 and CDR2 from the germline V gene are SGHNT and YENEEA. CDR3 sequence (DNA): TGTGCCAGCAGCTACGAAGGACTAGCGGGAGAATCAGATACGCAGTATTTT. Amino acids: CASSYEGLAGESDTQYF.

J is TRBJ2-3 and V is TRBV7-2, with TRBD1 matching over 8 bases. The CDR3 contains 17 residues. Losses at the gene ends were 5 bases for V and 5 bases for J; bases not matched to a gene: 15. CDR1 is SGHTA and CDR2 is FQGNSA in the germline V gene. Here the CDR3 reads CASSPDRVGALLDTQYF. DNA of the CDR3: TGTGCCAGCAGCCCGGACAGGGTTGGGGCCTTGCTAGATACGCAGTATTTT.

The CDR3 DNA follows: TGTGCCAGTAGTATAGAATTTGGGACAGGGGGCTGGACCGGGGAGCTGTTTTTT. Amino acid sequence: CASSIEFGTGGWTGELFF. J is TRBJ2-2 and V is TRBV19, with 12 bases aligning to TRBD1. Looked up from germline, CDR1 is LNHDA and CDR2 is SQIVND (reference sequence). The CDR3 length is 18 residues. Trimming took 0 bases from V and 5 from J; bases not matched to a gene: 7.